This T cell receptor (beta chain) was identified in a study of CD8 T cells in ankylosing spondylitis. A remark on this clonotype: The antigen remains undetermined.

The germline CDR1 and CDR2 sequences are LGHDT and YNNKEL (reference sequence). The CDR3 contains 13 residues. The ends were cut back, 2 bases at V and 3 bases at J, with 6 bases in the middle. MiXCR, run by TCRdb on the 5' RACE reads, gives a single entry per CDR3 protein. The sample holds under 550,000 distinct CDR3 sequences; roughly 26% are singletons and the top ten take roughly 0.9%. Findings and limits, study-wide: Made up of about eight highly homologous variants, a TCR beta motif appeared characteristic of ankylosing spondylitis blood.

The sequence was obtained from a male donor with ankylosing spondylitis. The sequencing sample was made of blood, either unsorted or a sorted T cell fraction (not recorded which). The chain couples TRBV3-1 to TRBJ2-3; no definite D call. The CDR3 is CASSQLDTDTQYF. The DNA of the CDR3 is TGTGCCAGCAGCCAACTAGATACAGATACGCAGTATTTT.